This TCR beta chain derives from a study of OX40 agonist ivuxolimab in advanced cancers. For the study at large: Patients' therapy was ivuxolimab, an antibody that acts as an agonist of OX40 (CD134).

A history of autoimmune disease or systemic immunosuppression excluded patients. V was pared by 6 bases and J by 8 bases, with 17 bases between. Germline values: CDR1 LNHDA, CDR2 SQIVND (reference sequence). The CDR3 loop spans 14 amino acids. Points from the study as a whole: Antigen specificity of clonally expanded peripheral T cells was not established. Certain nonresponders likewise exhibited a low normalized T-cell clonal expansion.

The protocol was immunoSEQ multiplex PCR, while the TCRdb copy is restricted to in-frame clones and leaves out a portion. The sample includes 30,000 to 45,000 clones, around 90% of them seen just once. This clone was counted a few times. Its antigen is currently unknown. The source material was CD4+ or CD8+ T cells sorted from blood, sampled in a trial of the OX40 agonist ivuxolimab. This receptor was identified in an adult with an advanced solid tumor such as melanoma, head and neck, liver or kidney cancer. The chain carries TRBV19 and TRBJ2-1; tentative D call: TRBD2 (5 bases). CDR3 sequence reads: CASRPGSPNDEQFF. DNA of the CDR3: TGTGCCAGTAGACCGGGAAGTCCTAACGATGAGCAGTTCTTC.